This T cell receptor (beta chain) was sequenced for a study of cytomegalovirus exposure and HLA in healthy donors. About this clone: Antigen: not known.

Study results and caveats: In vitro assays verified that a few CMV-associated chains recognized CMV antigens specifically. A later analysis linked some 17,000 TCR beta sequences to HLA alleles at 0.05 false discovery rate.

Primers: 60 Vbeta forward and 13 Jbeta reverse. The assay was immunoSEQ multiplex PCR, and TCRdb's table has in-frame clones only and misses some. The table has approximately 100,000 clones, around three quarters seen once. The CDR3 is made up of 16 amino acids. CDR1 is SGHTA and CDR2 is FQGNSA in the germline V gene. V was clipped by 5 bases and J by 6 bases; unmatched bases: 8. What was sequenced was PBMCs. The rearrangement links TRBV7-2 to TRBJ2-1, with TRBD2 matching 12 bases. This receptor was identified in a man aged 35-49 years in good health and CMV-seropositive. CDR3 sequence: CASSLTLAGGPNEQFF. In DNA form, the CDR3 reads TGTGCCAGCAGCCTTACGCTAGCGGGGGGGCCCAATGAGCAGTTCTTC.